This passage covers 9 T cell receptor beta chains from one sample sequenced in a study of response to subunit inactivated influenza vaccine. TCRdb reprocessed the RT-PCR reads via MiXCR and lists one record per CDR3 protein. The table shows almost 600,000 distinct CDR3 sequences, with less than 15% occurring only once. The material sequenced was PBMCs from blood, taken 12 days after vaccination. Receptor source: a man aged 45-65 years who received an inactivated influenza vaccine.

This clonotype was seen a handful of times. The chain joins TRBV29-1 to TRBJ1-5, with TRBD1 matching over 11 bases. This CDR3 region has 13 residues. Unmatched junction bases numbered 6, after V lost 7 bases and J lost 7 bases. Per germline, CDR1 SQVTM and CDR2 ANQGSEA. CDR3 nucleotide sequence: TGCAGCGCCGGGGACAGGGGGGGACAGCCCCAGCATTTT. It yields the protein CSAGDRGGQPQHF.

The rearrangement joins TRBV7-2 to TRBJ2-1, with 12 bases fitting TRBD2. CDR1 is SGHTA and CDR2 is FQGNSA in the germline V gene. J lost 2 bases, V lost 2 bases, and 7 bases had no gene match. This CDR3 region has 18 residues. The CDR3 sequence: CASSLRASGGATYNEQFF. The CDR3 coding sequence is TGTGCCAGCAGCTTAAGGGCTAGCGGGGGGGCCACCTACAATGAGCAGTTCTTC.

The V call is TRBV7-9, the J call TRBJ1-2; a weak D match, TRBD1 (5 bases). Germline loops: CDR1 SEHNR, CDR2 FQNEAQ (reference sequence). V was pared by 8 bases and J by 4 bases, with 23 bases between. The CDR3 sequence is 16 residues long. CDR3 region: CASEATEPGLSYGYTF. The CDR3 region has the DNA TGTGCCAGCGAAGCCACGGAGCCGGGACTGAGCTATGGCTACACCTTC.

The V and J genes are TRBV7-2 and TRBJ2-2; D gene ambiguous. CDR3 size: 14 residues. Trimming took 5 bases from V and 4 from J, leaving 11 bases between them. The V gene's germline CDR1 is SGHTA and CDR2 FQGNSA. The CDR3 spells CASSRRGSTGELFF. For the CDR3, the DNA is TGTGCCAGCAGCCGCCGCGGCAGCACCGGGGAGCTGTTTTTT. Together with reference TRBV7-2 and TRBJ2-2, the CDR3 gives the full variable domain: GAGVSQSPSNKVTEKGKDVELRCDPISGHTALYWYRQSLGQGLEFLIYFQGNSAPDKSGLPSDRFSAERTGGSVSTLTIQRTQQEDSAVYLCASSRRGSTGELFFGEGSRLTVL.

Only a few counts were recorded for this clonotype. The genes are TRBV19 and TRBJ1-2; D is uncertain. This CDR3 spans 12 amino acids. V shed 5 bases and J shed 4 bases, with 8 bases lying between them. The V gene's germline CDR1 is LNHDA and CDR2 SQIVND (reference sequence). The CDR3 protein is CASSPRRYGYTF. The CDR3 DNA follows: TGTGCCAGTAGTCCGAGACGCTATGGCTACACCTTC.

This clonotype has just a few counts. The chain carries TRBV28 and TRBJ2-1; D ambiguous. V lost 5 bases, J lost 3 bases, and 17 bases lay in between. CDR1 MDHEN and CDR2 SYDVKM come from the germline V gene. The length of the CDR3 is 16 residues. The CDR3 DNA follows: TGTGCCAGCAGTCCCCCCCACCTTAACGTCTACAATGAGCAGTTCTTC. Encoded protein: CASSPPHLNVYNEQFF.

This clonotype was observed a few times. The chain couples TRBV20-1 to TRBJ2-7; D possibly corresponds to TRBD1 (6 bases). The germline V gene has CDR1 DFQATT and CDR2 SNEGSKA (reference sequence). This CDR3 comprises 13 residues. The CDR3 is CRAPGTSAYEQYF. CDR3 coding DNA: TGCAGAGCTCCCGGGACAAGCGCCTACGAGCAGTACTTC.

V usage is TRBV11-2 and J usage is TRBJ2-7, with 9 bases aligning to TRBD2. From germline, CDR1 is SGHAT and CDR2 FQNNGV. This CDR3 spans 15 amino acids. Germline trimming cut 6 bases from V and 2 bases from J; bases unmatched to any gene: 8. The CDR3 loop is CASRPLGGRAYEQYF. CDR3 DNA: TGTGCCAGCAGACCTCTGGGCGGGAGGGCCTACGAGCAGTACTTC.

The CDR3 DNA is TGCAGCGTTGAGCTCGGGGGTACAGATACGCAGTATTTT. This encodes CSVELGGTDTQYF. V usage is TRBV29-1 and J usage is TRBJ2-3; weak D call: TRBD2 (6 bases). There are 13 residues in the CDR3. Germline V gives CDR1 SQVTM, CDR2 ANQGSEA. Trimming removed 3 bases from V and 3 bases from J, with 10 bases in between.